This TCR beta chain came from a study of T cell responses to AZD1222 COVID-19 vaccine. General study results and limits: At baseline, just 5 or 6 AZD1222 recipients tested seropositive.

As to this clone: Its antigen is as yet unknown.

This table comes from immunoSEQ multiplex PCR, and its TCRdb copy is limited to in-frame clones, with some not included. The data show 97,000 or so clones, with 70% to 90% seen just once and 2.8% held by the top ten. The CDR3 totals 14 residues. Trimming took 4 bases from V and 0 from J, leaving 8 bases between them. CDR1 and CDR2 (germline): SGDLS, YYNGEE. This clonotype originated in an adult in good health. Sequencing was performed on peripheral blood, taken on day 0 of AZD1222 vaccination. The rearrangement joins TRBV9 to TRBJ1-3, with D hard to call. The CDR3 nucleotides read TGTGCCAGCAGCCTACCTGACTCTGGAAACACCATATATTTT. It translates to CASSLPDSGNTIYF.